The text below deals with one TCR beta chain. Its antigen is not known. The protocol was immunoSEQ multiplex PCR, while the TCRdb copy is restricted to in-frame clones and leaves out a portion. In the table there are tens of thousands of clones, about 87% of which are singletons. V was cut by 3 bases and J by 2 bases, with 5 bases left in between. CDR1 and CDR2 (germline): SGHAT, FQNNGV. This CDR3 spans 12 amino acids. The data belong to a study of PD-1 blockade in classical Hodgkin lymphoma. Time point given: newly diagnosed, previously untreated cHL patient sample. Thawed PBMCs underwent magnetic negative selection to obtain purified CD8+ T cells. Study outcomes and limitations: Diminished baseline TCR diversity has been reported in newly diagnosed patients relative to healthy donors.

The rearrangement joins TRBV11-2 to TRBJ2-7; D is unclear. Source material: CD8+ T cells from blood. The receptor comes from a human donor with classical Hodgkin lymphoma. The chain's CDR3 is CASSFRPYEQYF. In nucleotides, the CDR3 is TGTGCCAGCAGCTTCCGGCCCTACGAGCAGTACTTC.